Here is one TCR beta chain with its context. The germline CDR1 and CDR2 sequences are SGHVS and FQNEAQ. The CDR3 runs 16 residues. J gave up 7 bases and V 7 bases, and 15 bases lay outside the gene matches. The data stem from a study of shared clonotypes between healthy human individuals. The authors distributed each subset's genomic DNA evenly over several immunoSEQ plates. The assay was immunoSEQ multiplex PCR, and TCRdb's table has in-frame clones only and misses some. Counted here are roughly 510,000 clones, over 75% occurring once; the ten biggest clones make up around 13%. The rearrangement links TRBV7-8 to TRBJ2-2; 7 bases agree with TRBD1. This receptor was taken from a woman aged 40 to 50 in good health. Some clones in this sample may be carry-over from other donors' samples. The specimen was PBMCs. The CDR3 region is CASTIGGRGVGGELFF. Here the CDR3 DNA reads TGTGCCAGCACCATAGGGGGCCGGGGAGTTGGCGGGGAGCTGTTTTTT.